In this sample, the clone carrying this T cell receptor beta chain turned up a few times. The CDR3 consists of 16 residues. Trimming removed 1 base from V and 0 bases from J, with 7 bases in between. The germline gives CDR1 KGHSH, CDR2 LQKENI. Each CDR3 protein is one row after TCRdb ran MiXCR on the RT-PCR reads. The sample lists about 680,000 distinct CDR3 sequences; about 14% were seen once. The chain employs TRBV18 and TRBJ2-6; D is perhaps TRBD1 or TRBD2 (5 bases each). The sequencing sample was made of memory CD4+ T cells from blood. The TCR comes from a female donor in good health, serving as a healthy control. The CDR3 sequence is CASSPQGTSGANVLTF. In DNA form, the CDR3 reads TGTGCCAGCTCACCACAAGGGACCTCTGGGGCCAACGTCCTGACTTTC. The entire variable domain, with the rest obtained from reference TRBV18 and TRBJ2-6, is as follows: NAGVMQNPRHLVRRRGQEARLRCSPMKGHSHVYWYRQLPEEGLKFMVYLQKENIIDESGMPKERFSAEFPKEGPSILRIQQVVRGDSAAYFCASSPQGTSGANVLTFGAGSRLTVL.